The 25 T cell receptor beta chains below come from one sample, sequenced in a study of ipilimumab plus nivolumab after autologous stem cell transplantation. Only in-frame clones appear in the TCRdb table, and some are missing; sequencing was by immunoSEQ multiplex PCR. The sample includes fewer than 85,000 clones, 83% seen only once; the top ten take approximately 2.2%. The sequencing used PBMCs, collected in a trial of ipilimumab plus nivolumab as post-transplant consolidation. The receptors derive from a male donor with diffuse large B-cell lymphoma.

This chain links TRBV4-3 with TRBJ2-1; D might be TRBD2 (6 bases). This CDR3 has 15 amino acids. The germline gives CDR1 LGHNA, CDR2 YSLEER. The V end was cut by 0 bases, the J end by 5 bases, with 11 bases between. The CDR3 reads CASSQEGTVDNEQFF. CDR3 DNA sequence: TGCGCCAGCAGCCAAGAAGGGACTGTCGACAATGAGCAGTTCTTC.

V is TRBV7-2 and J is TRBJ1-5; no reliable D call. V gave up 3 bases and J gave up 0 bases, with 9 bases separating them. The length of the CDR3 is 15 residues. Per germline, CDR1 SGHTA and CDR2 FQGNSA. This chain's CDR3 is CASSFAVYSNQPQHF. The CDR3 DNA reads as TGTGCCAGCAGCTTTGCGGTTTATAGCAATCAGCCCCAGCATTTT.

The chain combines TRBV6-1 with TRBJ1-2; D unclear. Trimming left V 5 bases short and J 4 bases short, with 11 bases between. Germline V CDR1 and CDR2: MNHNS, SASEGT. CDR3 length: 13 amino acids. The CDR3 loop reads CASSRSWGYGYTF. The DNA for the CDR3 is TGTGCCAGCAGTCGGTCGTGGGGCTATGGCTACACCTTC.

The rearrangement uses TRBV19 and TRBJ2-3; no definite D call. V was cut by 10 bases and J by 3 bases, with 14 bases left in between. The CDR3 covers 13 residues. Looked up from germline, CDR1 is LNHDA and CDR2 is SQIVND (reference sequence). CDR3 sequence reads: CATSLTGTDTQYF. The CDR3 DNA follows: TGTGCCACCAGTCTGACGGGTACAGATACGCAGTATTTT.

V and J are TRBV4-3 and TRBJ1-3, with D possibly being TRBD1 (5 bases). The CDR3 extends over 15 amino acids. V gave up 4 bases and J gave up 1 base, with 11 bases separating them. Per germline, CDR1 LGHNA and CDR2 YSLEER. The CDR3 sequence is CASSPTGISGNTIYF. CDR3 sequence (DNA): TGCGCCAGCAGCCCCACAGGCATTTCTGGAAACACCATATATTTT.

This sequence joins TRBV10-1 and TRBJ2-3, with 7 bases aligning to TRBD2. The CDR3 covers 15 residues. V dropped 5 bases and J dropped 5; count of bases not matched to a gene: 10. Germline CDR1 WNHNN, CDR2 SYGVQD (reference sequence). The CDR3 reads CASSQTSKGEDTQYF. The CDR3 nucleotides are TGCGCCAGCAGTCAGACTAGCAAAGGGGAAGATACGCAGTATTTT.

The rearrangement links TRBV4-2 to TRBJ1-5; 7 positions agree with TRBD1. CDR1 LGHNA and CDR2 YNFKEQ come from the germline V gene. The CDR3 is 17 amino acids. V lost 0 bases and J lost 4; bases outside the gene matches: 9. The CDR3 DNA sequence: TGTGCCAGCAGCCAAGATCCTCCGGGACAGCTAAATCAGCCCCAGCATTTT. Its translation: CASSQDPPGQLNQPQHF.

The J gene is TRBJ2-7, the V gene TRBV6-5; D is possibly TRBD2 (6 bases). Germline CDR1 is MNHEY and CDR2 is SVGAGI. With 0 bases removed from V and 3 bases from J, the gap between germline ends came to 12 bases. The CDR3 consists of 15 residues. The CDR3 nucleotides read TGTGCCAGCAGTTACTCGATGTCGGGAGACTACGAGCAGTACTTC. Its protein product is CASSYSMSGDYEQYF.

V and J are TRBV6-6 and TRBJ1-1; D is possibly TRBD1 (6 bases). Between the trimmed V and J ends, which lost 6 bases and 1 base, there was a span of 15 bases. In germline, CDR1 is MNHNY, CDR2 SVGAGI (reference sequence). The CDR3 runs to 15 residues. CDR3 nucleotides: TGTGCCAGCAGGGCCGGGGGCAGGACGAACACTGAAGCTTTCTTT. Protein sequence: CASRAGGRTNTEAFF.

V is TRBV5-5 and J is TRBJ2-1; TRBD2 aligns across 8 bases. From germline, CDR1 is SGHKS and CDR2 YYEKEE (reference sequence). This CDR3 spans 15 amino acids. V dropped 0 bases and J dropped 2; count of bases not matched to a gene: 1. The CDR3 loop reads CASSLGAGAYNEQFF. The CDR3 region has the DNA TGTGCCAGCAGCTTGGGAGCGGGGGCCTACAATGAGCAGTTCTTC.

The chain combines TRBV15 with TRBJ1-1, with a tentative D call TRBD1 (6 bases). Germline CDR1 and CDR2: LNHNV and YYDKDF (reference sequence). V was trimmed by 0 bases and J by 5 bases, leaving 13 bases between them. The length of the CDR3 is 15 residues. The CDR3 DNA is TGTGCCACCAGCAGAGATCAGGGGATGAGGACTGAAGCTTTCTTT. Its protein product is CATSRDQGMRTEAFF.

The chain has TRBV2 and TRBJ1-4; D is unresolved. This CDR3 region has 16 residues. Per the germline V gene, CDR1 is SNHLY and CDR2 is FYNNEI. V lost 2 bases and J 0 bases, leaving 10 bases between the germline ends. For the CDR3, the DNA is TGTGCCAGCAGTGAAAGTAGAACCGCAACTAATGAAAAACTGTTTTTT. This encodes CASSESRTATNEKLFF.

This clone was counted between two and nine times. The rearrangement joins TRBV7-2 to TRBJ2-1; 9 positions match TRBD2. The CDR3 consists of 16 residues. After removal of 4 bases from V and 2 bases from J, the junction contained 6 bases not matched to a gene. The germline V gene has CDR1 SGHTA and CDR2 FQGNSA. Here the CDR3 reads CASSSQSGGPYNEQFF. The CDR3 DNA is TGTGCCAGCAGCTCTCAGAGCGGGGGGCCCTACAATGAGCAGTTCTTC. Complete variable domain (other parts from reference TRBV7-2 and TRBJ2-1): GAGVSQSPSNKVTEKGKDVELRCDPISGHTALYWYRQSLGQGLEFLIYFQGNSAPDKSGLPSDRFSAERTGGSVSTLTIQRTQQEDSAVYLCASSSQSGGPYNEQFFGPGTRLTVL.

V usage is TRBV7-2 and J usage is TRBJ1-3, with TRBD1 matching over 8 bases. Germline CDR1 reads SGHTA; CDR2 reads FQGNSA. V lost 5 bases, J lost 1 base, and 1 base stayed unmatched. The CDR3 totals 14 residues. The CDR3 loop is CASSRTGSGNTIYF. The CDR3 bases are TGTGCCAGCAGCAGGACAGGGTCTGGAAACACCATATATTTT.

The V call is TRBV6-6, the J call TRBJ2-7; 7 positions agree with TRBD1. The CDR3 has 13 amino acids. J was trimmed by 2 bases and V by 3 bases; bases with no gene match: 1. CDR1 is MNHNY, CDR2 SVGAGI, per germline (reference sequence). The CDR3 is CASSYDRAYEQYF. The DNA of the CDR3 is TGTGCCAGCAGTTATGACAGGGCCTACGAGCAGTACTTC.

This rearrangement joins TRBV5-5 to TRBJ1-4; TRBD1 agrees at 8 bases. CDR1 and CDR2 from the germline V gene are SGHKS and YYEKEE (reference sequence). The CDR3 is made up of 15 amino acids. V lost 4 bases and J lost 8; bases outside the gene matches: 10. The CDR3 protein is CASSVQGARDEKLFF. The DNA of the CDR3 is TGTGCCAGCAGCGTGCAGGGGGCACGCGACGAAAAACTGTTTTTT.

CDR3 residues: CASSPQISSSYEQYF. The CDR3 coding sequence is TGTGCCAGCAGCCCCCAGATTTCTAGCTCCTACGAGCAGTACTTC. The genes are TRBV6-1 and TRBJ2-7; D is ambiguous. In germline, CDR1 is MNHNS, CDR2 SASEGT. The V and J ends lost 6 bases and 0 bases respectively, with 15 bases between them. The CDR3 is 15 amino acids.

The genes are TRBV7-3 and TRBJ2-3, with 9 nucleotides matching TRBD2. This CDR3 region has 16 residues. V was pared by 2 bases and J by 7 bases, with 10 bases of the junction left unmatched. Germline CDR1 and CDR2: SGHTA and FQGTGA. As DNA, the CDR3 is TGTGCCAGCAGCTTACAAGCGGGGGGCCCGGCTAATACGCAGTATTTT. Amino acids: CASSLQAGGPANTQYF.

In DNA, the CDR3 is TGTGCCAGCAGCTCTTGGACTAGCGGGGAGACCCAGTACTTC. This encodes CASSSWTSGETQYF. The V call is TRBV7-2, the J call TRBJ2-5, with 11 bases matching TRBD2. V shed 4 bases and J 5 bases; nucleotides not matched to a gene: 3. Germline V lookup: CDR1 SGHTA, CDR2 FQGNSA. The CDR3 runs 14 residues.

The rearrangement joins TRBV6-1 to TRBJ2-5, with D possibly being TRBD1 (6 bases). The CDR3 runs to 14 residues. V shed 10 bases and J shed 4 bases, with 19 bases lying between them. Per the germline V gene, CDR1 is MNHNS and CDR2 is SASEGT. The CDR3 DNA reads as TGTGCCACGGTTGTGATACAGGGAAGAGAGACCCAGTACTTC. Translating gives CATVVIQGRETQYF.

The chain uses TRBV6-1 and TRBJ1-2; D is unresolved. The V end was cut by 3 bases, the J end by 2 bases, with 10 bases between. Germline V gene sequence: CDR1 MNHNS, CDR2 SASEGT. This CDR3 comprises 14 residues. The CDR3 bases are TGTGCCAGCAGTGACTGGCAGGAAAACTATGGCTACACCTTC. It yields the protein CASSDWQENYGYTF.

V is TRBV5-4 and J is TRBJ2-5; TRBD2 matches at 10 bases. The DNA matches TRBJ2-7 better at its end, which makes the J call doubtful. Per germline, CDR1 SGHNT and CDR2 YYREEE (reference sequence). The length of the CDR3 is 17 residues. CDR3 amino acids: CASSFGGSLAGAYEQYF. The CDR3 DNA follows: TGTGCCAGCAGCTTCGGGGGCTCGCTAGCGGGGGCTTACGAGCAGTACTTC.

The chain combines TRBV4-2 with TRBJ2-5; 8 bases align to TRBD2. The CDR3 length is 17 residues. With V trimmed by 0 bases and J by 1 base, 7 bases remained unmatched. The germline V gene has CDR1 LGHNA and CDR2 YNFKEQ. The CDR3 sequence: CASSQDLAAGGQETQYF. For the CDR3, the DNA is TGTGCCAGCAGCCAAGATCTCGCTGCGGGGGGCCAAGAGACCCAGTACTTC.

The chain is built from TRBV4-3 and TRBJ2-3; tentative D call: TRBD1 (5 bases). Looked up from germline, CDR1 is LGHNA and CDR2 is YSLEER. The CDR3 length is 13 residues. V lost 5 bases to trimming and J lost 3 bases, with 9 bases between them. The CDR3 DNA is TGCGCCAGCAGCGGGGCCAGAACAGATACGCAGTATTTT. Translating gives CASSGARTDTQYF.

The chain has TRBV7-9 and TRBJ1-1; 8 nucleotides align to TRBD1. V gave up 0 bases and J gave up 8 bases; unmatched junction bases: 5. CDR3 size: 14 residues. Germline loops: CDR1 SEHNR, CDR2 FQNEAQ (reference sequence). CDR3 sequence reads: CASSLAAGTGEAFF. The DNA of the CDR3 is TGTGCCAGCAGCTTAGCGGCTGGGACAGGAGAAGCTTTCTTT.